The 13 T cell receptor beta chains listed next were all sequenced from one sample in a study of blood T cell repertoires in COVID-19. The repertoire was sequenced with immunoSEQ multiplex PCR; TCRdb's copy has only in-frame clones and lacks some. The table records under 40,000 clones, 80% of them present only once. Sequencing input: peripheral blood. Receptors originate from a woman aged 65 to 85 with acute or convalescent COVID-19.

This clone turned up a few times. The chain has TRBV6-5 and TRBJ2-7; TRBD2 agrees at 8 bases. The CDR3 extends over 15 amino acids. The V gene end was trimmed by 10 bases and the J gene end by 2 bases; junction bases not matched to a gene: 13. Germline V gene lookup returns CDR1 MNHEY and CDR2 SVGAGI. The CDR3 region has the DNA TGTGCCAACGAACTGAGCGGGGGAGGGACCTACGAGCAGTACTTC. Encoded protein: CANELSGGGTYEQYF.

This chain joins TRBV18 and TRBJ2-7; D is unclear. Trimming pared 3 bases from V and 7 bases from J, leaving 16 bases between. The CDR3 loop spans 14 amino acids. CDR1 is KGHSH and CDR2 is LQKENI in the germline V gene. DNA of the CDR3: TGTGCCAGCTCACCGGAGACCCCTTTTGTGGAGCAGTACTTC. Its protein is CASSPETPFVEQYF.

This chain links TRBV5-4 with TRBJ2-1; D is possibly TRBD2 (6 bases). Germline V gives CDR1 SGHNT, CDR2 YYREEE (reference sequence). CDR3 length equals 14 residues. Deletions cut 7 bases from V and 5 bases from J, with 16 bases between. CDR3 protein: CASRTDYSNNEQFF. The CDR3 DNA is TGTGCCAGCCGTACGGACTACTCAAACAATGAGCAGTTCTTC.

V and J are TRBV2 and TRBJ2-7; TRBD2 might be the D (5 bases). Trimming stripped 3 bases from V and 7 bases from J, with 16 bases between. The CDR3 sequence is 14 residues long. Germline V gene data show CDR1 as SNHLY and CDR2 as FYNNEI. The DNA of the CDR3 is TGTGCCAGCAGTGACTTACAGCCCCCGGGGGAGCAGTACTTC. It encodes CASSDLQPPGEQYF.

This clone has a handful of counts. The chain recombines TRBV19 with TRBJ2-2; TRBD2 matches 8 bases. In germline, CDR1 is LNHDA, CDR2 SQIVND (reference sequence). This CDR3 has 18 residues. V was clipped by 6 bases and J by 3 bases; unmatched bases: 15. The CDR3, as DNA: TGTGCCAGTAGCTTCGTTCAGCGGGGGTGGATTTACACCGGGGAGCTGTTTTTT. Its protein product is CASSFVQRGWIYTGELFF.

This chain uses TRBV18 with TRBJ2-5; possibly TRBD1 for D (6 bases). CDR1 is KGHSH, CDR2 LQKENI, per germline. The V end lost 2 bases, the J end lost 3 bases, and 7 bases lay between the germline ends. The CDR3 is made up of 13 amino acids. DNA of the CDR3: TGTGCCAGCTCACCAACAGGGAAAGAGACCCAGTACTTC. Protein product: CASSPTGKETQYF.

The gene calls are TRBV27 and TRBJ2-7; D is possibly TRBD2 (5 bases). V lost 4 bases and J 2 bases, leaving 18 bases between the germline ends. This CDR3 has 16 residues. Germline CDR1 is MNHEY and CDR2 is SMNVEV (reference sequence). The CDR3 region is CASSYTSASSAYEQYF. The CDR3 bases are TGTGCCAGCAGTTATACCTCGGCTAGCAGCGCCTACGAGCAGTACTTC.

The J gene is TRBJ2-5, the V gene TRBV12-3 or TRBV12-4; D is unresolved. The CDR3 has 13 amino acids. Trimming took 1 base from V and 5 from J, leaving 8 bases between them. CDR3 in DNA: TGTGCCAGCAGTTTAGGGTCTCGGGAGACCCAGTACTTC. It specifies CASSLGSRETQYF.

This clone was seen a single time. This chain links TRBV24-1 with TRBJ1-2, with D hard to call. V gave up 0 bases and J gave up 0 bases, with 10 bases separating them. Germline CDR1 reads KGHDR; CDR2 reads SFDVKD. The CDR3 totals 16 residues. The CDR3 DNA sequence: TGTGCCACCAGTGATTTGCACGGGAGAGCTAACTATGGCTACACCTTC. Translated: CATSDLHGRANYGYTF.

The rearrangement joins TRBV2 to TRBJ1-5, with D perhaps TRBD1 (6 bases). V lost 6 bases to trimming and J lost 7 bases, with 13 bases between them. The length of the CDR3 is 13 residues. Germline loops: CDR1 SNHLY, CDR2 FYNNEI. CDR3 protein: CASSPGVQQPQHF. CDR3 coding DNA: TGTGCCAGCAGCCCAGGGGTGCAACAGCCCCAGCATTTT.

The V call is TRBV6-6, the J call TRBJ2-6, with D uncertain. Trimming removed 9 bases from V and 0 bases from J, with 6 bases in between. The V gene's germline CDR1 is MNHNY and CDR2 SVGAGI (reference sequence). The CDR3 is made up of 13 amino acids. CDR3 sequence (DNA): TGTGCCAGTTTTAACTCTGGGGCCAACGTCCTGACTTTC. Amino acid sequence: CASFNSGANVLTF.

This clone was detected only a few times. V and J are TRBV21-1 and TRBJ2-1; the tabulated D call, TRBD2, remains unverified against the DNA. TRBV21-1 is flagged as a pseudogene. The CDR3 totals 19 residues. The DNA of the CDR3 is TGTGCCAGCAGCAAAGCGCTCGTTAACGGGAGGGCCTTGTACAATGAGCAGTTCTTC. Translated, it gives CASSKALVNGRALYNEQFF.

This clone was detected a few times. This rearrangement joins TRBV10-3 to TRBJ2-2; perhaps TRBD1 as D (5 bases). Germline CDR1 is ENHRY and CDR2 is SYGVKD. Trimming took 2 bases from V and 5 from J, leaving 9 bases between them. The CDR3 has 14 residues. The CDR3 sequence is CAISEGAVTGELFF. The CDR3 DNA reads TGTGCCATCAGTGAGGGGGCGGTTACCGGGGAGCTGTTTTTT.